This T cell receptor (beta chain) was recorded in a study of blood T cell repertoires in COVID-19. Study in general: The United States, Italy and Spain were the sources of the acute and convalescent COVID-19 samples. T cells, B-cell-depleted T cells, or PBMCs provided the cDNA or gDNA that served as material.

Original processing methods: The assay estimated nucleated cells by amplifying reference gene primers. Sequenced by immunoSEQ multiplex PCR; TCRdb stores in-frame clones only, minus some. The DNA was the basis for D and trimming; V, J and clone size are from that table. The data hold about 120,000 clones, with about 74% observed a single time. Germline V CDR1 and CDR2: SNHLY, FYNNEI. The CDR3 is 13 amino acids. Trimming took 5 bases from V and 3 from J, leaving 10 bases between them. This clone has more than one count but fewer than ten. This TCR derives from a human donor in a cohort sampled during active COVID-19. The chain is built from TRBV2 and TRBJ1-2; a possible D gene is TRBD1 (6 bases). Sequencing input: peripheral blood. The CDR3 loop reads CASSPGADYGYTF. The DNA for the CDR3 is TGTGCCAGCAGTCCAGGGGCCGACTATGGCTACACCTTC. Full variable domain (missing parts from reference TRBV2 and TRBJ1-2): EPEVTQTPSHQVTQMGQEVILRCVPISNHLYFYWYRQILGQKVEFLVSFYNNEISEKSEIFDDQFSVERPDGSNFTLKIRSTKLEDSAMYFCASSPGADYGYTFGSGTRLTVV.